This T cell receptor (beta chain) was documented in a study of blood T cells in healthy people across ages (dated by TCRdb to 2015 to 2017). Turning to the overall study: In model experiments, roughly one uniquely barcoded TCR beta cDNA molecule per two T cells was captured by template switching. The study measured age-related changes in TCR beta repertoire diversity using deep sequencing normalized with unique cDNA molecular identifiers. Four age groups were formed from the donors: young (average approximately 16 years), middle-aged (around 39), aged (62) and long-lived (around 82). To avoid experimental bias, donors of different ages were distributed randomly across sequencing lanes. Two additional independent replicas of 1 million unique cDNA reads from the same blood draw were analyzed for two donors (one aged 18 to 30 and one aged 80 or older).

From the cysteine up to the phenylalanine, the CDR3 has a length of 17 residues. Only the CDR3 part of the read is kept: 51 bases, read in frame from the first base. V and J lose 0 bases and 6 bases, and a span of 21 bases separates them. CDR1 is given as LGHNA and CDR2 as YSLEER, both from the germline V gene. Study-level results and caveats: Compared with the aged group, more naive CD4+ T cells, fewer expanded clones and increased TCR diversity were shown by the long-lived group, suggesting age selection. A strong correlation was found between observed TCR beta diversity and the percentage of naive T cells measured by flow cytometry. Total diversity estimates from one million sequenced T cells were considered lower bounds and underestimates. Because donor CMV infection status was unknown, age-related changes in expanded clonotypes were potentially confounded. Bulk unsorted PBMC profiling prevented conclusive comparison of naive and antigen-experienced compartments. Observed TCR beta diversity per million T cells fell roughly linearly with age, and a significant reduction was already apparent by age around 40.

Concerning this clonotype itself: It lacks a known antigen. Within one base of it there is no much larger clone, and no base qualities were kept.

The method behind the library was 5' RACE. TCRdb lists the instrument as Illumina HiSeq 2500. A second 7 to 11 cycle PCR used a sample-barcoded 5' primer and a J-beta primer mix. Each TCR beta cDNA molecule received a unique molecular identifier from a template-switch 5' adaptor carrying 12 random nucleotides. Each sample yielded at least 3 million CDR3-containing paired-end reads. First-strand cDNA synthesis was performed from all RNA using the Mint cDNA synthesis kit, with priming by a TRBC-specific oligonucleotide. Following uracil-DNA glycosylase treatment, a first 18-cycle PCR with universal primers M1SS and BC2_uni_R was performed on all cDNA. Processing in the source paper ran as follows. Normalization of each sample was performed by random selection of 1 million high-quality reads, each carrying a distinct molecular identifier. Reads sharing molecular identifiers were discarded rather than binned into consensus sequences. MiTCR, set to a Q25 quality threshold and the strictest error-elimination algorithm, was used for CDR3 identification, clonotype clustering and error correction. A nonparametric unseen species model with Euler transformation was used to estimate lower-bound total TCR beta diversity. The public sequencing data were trimmed at Q25 with fastp and processed into clonotypes with MiXCR by TCRdb, which kept only in-frame beta chains. Entries are consolidated by CDR3 protein sequence, retaining the most common genes and DNA. The V and J calls here are based on TCRdb, not the publication. The sample table shows about 830,000 distinct CDR3 sequences, and around 62% are seen once. Around a quarter of the sample rests with the top ten.

Systemically healthy Caucasian individuals from Russia, some 40 in total and aged roughly 6 to 90 years, were included as donors. Each donor gave 8 to 10 milliliters of peripheral blood, drawn into EDTA-treated Vacutainer tubes. PBMCs were isolated by Ficoll-Paque density-gradient centrifugation, with at least 6 million obtained per sample. Trizol reagent was used to extract total RNA from PBMCs, with at least 6 micrograms per sample. The percentages of naive CD45RAhigh/CD27high T cells were determined by flow cytometry on a PBMC aliquot from every donor. This receptor was identified in a man aged 25 to 45 in good health. Here the chain combines TRBV4-3 and TRBJ2-7, with a weak D call of TRBD2 (5 bases match). Sequenced input: blood. The nucleotide sequence reads TGCGCCAGCAGCCAAGATGGGGTAGGGTGGCTAGCCGCCGAGCAGTACTTC. It codes for CASSQDGVGWLAAEQYF.